A single T cell receptor beta chain is shown here with its context. Its specificity is unknown. This table comes from immunoSEQ multiplex PCR, and its TCRdb copy is limited to in-frame clones, with some not included. The sample yields approximately 54,000 clones, around 75% seen once. The V gene end was trimmed by 5 bases and the J gene end by 7 bases; junction bases not matched to a gene: 9. CDR1 is SGHAT, CDR2 FQNNGV, per germline. The CDR3 extends over 15 amino acids. After expansion with viral peptide pools in the ViraFEST assay, antigen-specific CD4+ T cells were sequenced. Culture lasted about 10 days before CD4+ T cell isolation. For each well, two million PBMC were cultured with about 9.4 IU/ml IL-2 and 8 to 10 ug/ml peptides. On day 3 and again on day 7, half the medium was replaced with IL-2 medium. These data belong to a study of vaccination effects on CD4 cells after COVID-19. Study conclusions and caveats: In healthy vaccinees, only 1 of 255 vaccine-induced clones cross-reacted with common cold coronaviruses.

V and J are TRBV11-2 and TRBJ2-1; the match to TRBD2 covers 9 bases. Sequencing used CD4+ T cells from PBMCs cultured with HCoV-229E spike peptides, obtained before COVID-19 vaccination. This clonotype originated in a human donor who received a COVID-19 vaccine. CDR3 DNA: TGTGCCAGCAGCGACTTGCGGGGGGGCCAAAATGAGCAGTTCTTC. As protein: CASSDLRGGQNEQFF. Full variable domain (rest looked up from reference TRBV11-2 and TRBJ2-1): EAGVAQSPRYKIIEKRQSVAFWCNPISGHATLYWYQQILGQGPKLLIQFQNNGVVDDSQLPKDRFSAERLKGVDSTLKIQPAKLEDSAVYLCASSDLRGGQNEQFFGPGTRLTVL.